This T cell receptor beta chain was retrieved from a study of OX40 agonist ivuxolimab in advanced cancers. About the research overall: Partial responses occurred in Three dose-escalation patients, one with hepatocellular carcinoma and two with cutaneous melanoma. Findings and limits, study-wide: CD4+ and CD8+ blood T cells expanded clonally by week 6 at 0.1 to 3.0 mg/kg. Some nonresponders additionally presented with little normalized T-cell clonal expansion.

The CDR3 covers 15 residues. Per germline, CDR1 SGDLS and CDR2 YYNGEE. The V end lost 4 bases, the J end lost 2 bases, and 13 bases lay between the germline ends. Remarks on this clone: Its antigen is undetermined.

TCRdb's table, derived via immunoSEQ multiplex PCR, lists solely in-frame clones and lacks some. This table has approximately 60,000 clones, more than 85% appearing once. The chain uses TRBV9 and TRBJ2-1; no firm D call. This receptor was obtained from an adult with an advanced solid tumor such as melanoma, head and neck, liver or kidney cancer. This specimen was CD4+ or CD8+ T cells sorted from blood, taken in a trial of the OX40 agonist ivuxolimab. The CDR3 coding sequence is TGTGCCAGCAGCCCCCTGAGGTCACCCTACAATGAGCAGTTCTTC. It is translated as CASSPLRSPYNEQFF.